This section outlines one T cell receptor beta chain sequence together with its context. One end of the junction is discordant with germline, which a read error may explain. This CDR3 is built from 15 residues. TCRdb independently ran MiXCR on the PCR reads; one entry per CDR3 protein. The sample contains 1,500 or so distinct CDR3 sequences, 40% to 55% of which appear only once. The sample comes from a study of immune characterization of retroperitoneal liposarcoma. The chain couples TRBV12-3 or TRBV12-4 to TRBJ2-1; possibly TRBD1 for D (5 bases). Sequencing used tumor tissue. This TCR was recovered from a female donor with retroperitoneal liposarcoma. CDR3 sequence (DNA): TGTGCCAACAGTCTAGGGGTCAGCCACGACAATGAGCAGTTCTTC. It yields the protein CANSLGVSHDNEQFF.